Listed here are 4 T cell receptor beta chains from one sample, sequenced in a study of CXCR3-negative and CXCR3-positive naive CD8 T cells. Study results and limitations: Researchers report that CXCR3-positive naive cells carry more hydrophobic TRB CDR3s than CXCR3-negative naive cells.

Through 5' RACE with UMI labels, the TRB cDNA libraries were prepared. TCRdb re-called the 5' RACE reads and gives one entry per CDR3 protein, without DNA. The sample holds 60,000 to 65,000 distinct CDR3 sequences. These receptors are not linked to any known antigen. The sequencing input was naive CXCR3+ CD8+ T cells from blood. The subset is: CD45RO-CCR7+CD27+CD95- naive CD8+ T cells expressing CXCR3 (TNR3+). The receptors here all came from a human donor in good health. Some clones in this sample may be carry-over from other donors' samples.

The chain joins TRBV7-3 to TRBJ2-2; TCRdb lists TRBD2, though no DNA is available to test this call. CDR3 length equals 14 residues. The germline V gene encodes CDR1 SGHTA and CDR2 FQGTGA. CDR3 loop: CASSLLLGTGELFF.

The gene calls are TRBV5-4 and TRBJ2-7; TCRdb lists TRBD1, though no DNA is available to test this call. The CDR3 spans 15 residues. Germline V gene data show CDR1 as SGHNT and CDR2 as YYREEE (reference sequence). CDR3 sequence: CASSFFTGGIDEQYF.

The chain couples TRBV2 to TRBJ2-2; TCRdb reports TRBD1, a call that lacks DNA to check it against. Germline V gives CDR1 SNHLY, CDR2 FYNNEI. The CDR3 is 15 amino acids. The CDR3 sequence is CASVGTGSNTGELFF. Looking up the rest from reference TRBV2 and TRBJ2-2 gives the full variable domain: EPEVTQTPSHQVTQMGQEVILRCVPISNHLYFYWYRQILGQKVEFLVSFYNNEISEKSEIFDDQFSVERPDGSNFTLKIRSTKLEDSAMYFCASVGTGSNTGELFFGEGSRLTVL.

This chain links TRBV12-3 or TRBV12-4 with TRBJ2-7; there is no DNA to check the TCRdb D call of TRBD1. This CDR3 has 15 amino acids. The CDR3 sequence is CASRRGQGLAYEQYF.